The 21 T cell receptor beta chains below all came from one sample that was sequenced in a study of T-cell reconstitution after alpha-beta-depleted transplantation in children. Molecular barcoding with unique molecular identifiers was used for the TCRbeta library. TCRdb reprocessed the PCR reads with MiXCR, giving one entry per CDR3 protein. The sample includes 250,000 to 300,000 distinct CDR3 sequences, about 9.4% seen only once; the top ten take 7.5%. The starting material was PBMCs, obtained before TCRalphabeta/CD19-depleted stem cell transplant. Source of these receptors: a boy under two years old with acute myeloid leukemia, due to receive a stem cell transplant.

This clonotype was recorded at least ten times. V gene TRBV6-2 or TRBV6-3 combines with J gene TRBJ2-7; 12 bases agree with TRBD2. From germline, CDR1 is MNHEY and CDR2 SVGEGT. Trimming cost V 5 bases and J 3 bases; bases outside gene matches: 5. The CDR3 totals 15 residues. The chain's CDR3 is CASSLAGGPGYEQYF. CDR3 nucleotide sequence: TGTGCCAGCAGTCTAGCGGGAGGGCCGGGCTACGAGCAGTACTTC.

This clonotype was counted between two and nine times. The chain is built from TRBV20-1 and TRBJ2-1; 9 bases map to TRBD2. This CDR3 is built from 16 residues. CDR1 DFQATT and CDR2 SNEGSKA come from the germline V gene (reference sequence). V gave up 6 bases and J gave up 4 bases; unmatched junction bases: 13. CDR3: CSAQTGGRAAYNEQFF. In DNA, the CDR3 is TGCAGTGCCCAAACGGGCGGGAGGGCCGCTTACAATGAGCAGTTCTTC.

V and J are TRBV12-3 or TRBV12-4 and TRBJ2-1; the D gene is possibly TRBD1 (5 bases). Trimming took 3 bases from V and 9 from J, leaving 12 bases between them. The CDR3 is 13 amino acids. The chain's CDR3 is CASSFTTGTEQFF. The CDR3 nucleotides read TGTGCCAGCAGTTTCACTACAGGTACTGAGCAGTTCTTC.

There are many counts of this clonotype. The J gene is TRBJ1-2, the V gene TRBV7-2; 9 bases agree with TRBD1. This CDR3 has 15 residues. Germline CDR1 reads SGHTA; CDR2 reads FQGNSA. V gave up 5 bases and J gave up 3 bases; unmatched junction bases: 7. CDR3 region: CASSPRTGADYGYTF. The CDR3 nucleotides read TGTGCCAGCAGCCCCAGGACAGGGGCTGACTATGGCTACACCTTC.

This clonotype has a count of ten or more. This chain joins TRBV12-3 or TRBV12-4 and TRBJ2-1; 10 bases align to TRBD1. The CDR3 is made up of 14 amino acids. J gave up 8 bases and V 1 base, and 2 bases lay outside the gene matches. The CDR3, as DNA: TGTGCCAGCAGTTTAGGGGACAGGGGCGATGAGCAGTTCTTC. This codes for CASSLGDRGDEQFF.

This clonotype was detected ten times or more. CDR3 residues: CASSYSGLAGDTQYF. CDR3 DNA: TGTGCCAGCAGTTACTCCGGACTAGCGGGAGATACGCAGTATTTT. The V and J genes are TRBV6-5 and TRBJ2-3; 11 nucleotides align to TRBD2. The V gene end was trimmed by 0 bases and the J gene end by 5 bases; junction bases not matched to a gene: 1. The CDR3 sequence is 15 residues long. CDR1 and CDR2 (germline): MNHEY, SVGAGI.

This clonotype has a count of ten or more. The J gene is TRBJ2-7, the V gene TRBV10-3; 9 nucleotides agree with TRBD1. The V gene's germline CDR1 is ENHRY and CDR2 SYGVKD. The CDR3 has 15 residues. V gave up 7 bases and J gave up 5 bases; unmatched junction bases: 12. The DNA of the CDR3 is TGTGCCATCAAAATCCCGGGACAGGGAAACCACGAGCAGTACTTC. It specifies CAIKIPGQGNHEQYF.

This clonotype was counted between two and nine times. Germline is not matched at one junction end, which may reflect a read error. As DNA, the CDR3 is TGTGCCAGCAGCTTAGGGGGAGGCGGGTATAATTCACCCCTCCATTTT. The encoded protein is CASSLGGGGYNSPLHF. The chain couples TRBV7-3 to TRBJ1-6, with a possible D match to TRBD1 (5 bases). This CDR3 region has 16 residues. Germline V gene sequence: CDR1 SGHTA, CDR2 FQGTGA.

This clonotype occurred a few times. This chain connects TRBV10-3 to TRBJ2-3, with a tentative D call TRBD2 (7 bases). The CDR3 is made up of 16 amino acids. The V end lost 6 bases, the J end lost 2 bases, and 18 bases lay between the germline ends. CDR1 and CDR2 from the germline V gene are ENHRY and SYGVKD. The CDR3 DNA reads TGTGCCATCAGAGGGGGGGGACCGCGTCTCACAGATACGCAGTATTTT. Translated: CAIRGGGPRLTDTQYF.

This clonotype showed up just a few times. The chain joins TRBV12-3 or TRBV12-4 to TRBJ2-1, with a tentative D call TRBD2 (6 bases). CDR3 length: 14 residues. Trimming left V 7 bases short and J 0 bases short, with 10 bases between. The CDR3 DNA reads TGTGCCAGCACCTTCGGGAGCTCCTACAATGAGCAGTTCTTC. It encodes CASTFGSSYNEQFF.

This clonotype was seen many times. This chain links TRBV12-3 or TRBV12-4 with TRBJ2-5, with D maybe TRBD2 (5 bases). The germline V and J ends were trimmed by 6 bases and 0 bases, with 14 bases remaining between them. This CDR3 has 15 residues. The CDR3 DNA reads as TGTGCCAGCAGAGACTATAGCCTGTACCAAGAGACCCAGTACTTC. The encoded protein is CASRDYSLYQETQYF.

This clonotype has more than one count but fewer than ten. The V and J genes are TRBV5-1 and TRBJ2-5; 10 nucleotides align to TRBD2. Germline assignment: CDR1 SGHRS and CDR2 YFSETQ. This CDR3 has 15 residues. V lost 4 bases to trimming and J lost 2 bases; unmatched junction nucleotides: 5. As DNA, the CDR3 is TGCGCCAGCAGCATTCAAGCGGGGGGGCAAGAGACCCAGTACTTC. Protein sequence: CASSIQAGGQETQYF.

In this sample, this clonotype turned up many times. The chain carries TRBV28 and TRBJ2-1; TRBD2 matches 8 bases. The CDR3 loop spans 15 amino acids. Trimming removed 5 bases from V and 2 bases from J; junction bases left unmatched: 5. In germline, CDR1 is MDHEN, CDR2 SYDVKM. This CDR3 is CASSPGLGPYNEQFF. As DNA, the CDR3 is TGTGCCAGCAGTCCGGGACTAGGGCCCTACAATGAGCAGTTCTTC.

The sample holds many counts of this clonotype. The chain has TRBV4-1 and TRBJ2-2; D perhaps matches TRBD1 (5 bases). This CDR3 has 16 residues. CDR1 is MGHRA, CDR2 YSYEKL, per germline. Trimming removed 5 bases from V and 3 bases from J, with 16 bases in between. Here the CDR3 reads CASSKTAFSDTGELFF. The CDR3 DNA is TGCGCCAGCAGCAAGACAGCCTTCTCGGACACCGGGGAGCTGTTTTTT.

The V call is TRBV5-1, the J call TRBJ2-7, with no clear D. From germline, CDR1 is SGHRS and CDR2 YFSETQ. The V gene lost 0 bases and the J gene lost 7 bases, with 8 bases spanning the gap. The CDR3 has 12 residues. The CDR3 DNA follows: TGCGCCAGCAGCTTGGCAGAGGCAGAGCAGTACTTC. Translated: CASSLAEAEQYF. The full variable domain, completed using reference TRBV5-1 and TRBJ2-7, is KAGVTQTPRYLIKTRGQQVTLSCSPISGHRSVSWYQQTPGQGLQFLFEYFSETQRNKGNFPGRFSGRQFSNSRSEMNVSTLELGDSALYLCASSLAEAEQYFGPGTRLTVT.

At least ten counts were recorded for this clonotype. This sequence joins TRBV29-1 and TRBJ2-3; maybe TRBD1 (5 bases). Germline CDR1 is SQVTM and CDR2 is ANQGSEA. Trimming removed 4 bases at V and 0 bases at J, with 11 bases between. This CDR3 region has 14 residues. CDR3 sequence (DNA): TGCAGCGTTGCGGCCAGGGCTAGCACAGATACGCAGTATTTT. Translating gives CSVAARASTDTQYF.

This clonotype was detected many times. The gene calls are TRBV6-5 and TRBJ2-5; TRBD2 is a possible D gene (6 bases). The ends were cut back, 2 bases at V and 5 bases at J, with 6 bases in the middle. CDR3 size: 12 residues. The V gene's germline CDR1 is MNHEY and CDR2 SVGAGI. The CDR3 coding sequence is TGTGCCAGCAGTTACGGAGGGGAGACCCAGTACTTC. It is translated as CASSYGGETQYF.

The rearrangement uses TRBV7-9 and TRBJ1-1; unclear D gene. Trimming took 5 bases from V and 2 from J, leaving 9 bases between them. Per germline, CDR1 SEHNR and CDR2 FQNEAQ (reference sequence). The CDR3 is 13 amino acids. CDR3 nucleotide sequence: TGTGCCAGCAGCCCAACAAGAAACACTGAAGCTTTCTTT. As protein: CASSPTRNTEAFF.

This clonotype was recorded a few times. The chain links TRBV21-1 to TRBJ1-5. TRBV21-1 is a documented pseudogene. The CDR3 is made up of 15 amino acids. Here the CDR3 reads CASSKLRREGQPQHF. The DNA of the CDR3 is TGTGCCAGCAGCAAATTGCGCAGGGAGGGTCAGCCCCAGCATTTT.

This clonotype showed up just a few times. The V call is TRBV28, the J call TRBJ1-3; D perhaps matches TRBD1 (5 bases). From germline, CDR1 is MDHEN and CDR2 SYDVKM. V was trimmed by 5 bases and J by 7 bases, leaving 18 bases between them. The CDR3 is 15 residues long. For the CDR3, the DNA is TGTGCCAGCAGTCCCTATGTGGGGCTACAGAACACCATATATTTT. It yields the protein CASSPYVGLQNTIYF. Full variable domain (rest looked up from reference TRBV28 and TRBJ1-3): DVKVTQSSRYLVKRTGEKVFLECVQDMDHENMFWYRQDPGLGLRLIYFSYDVKMKEKGDIPEGYSVSREKKERFSLILESASTNQTSMYLCASSPYVGLQNTIYFGEGSWLTVV.

This clonotype was seen a handful of times. The V gene is TRBV19, the J gene TRBJ1-5, with 9 bases lining up with TRBD1. Germline V gene lookup returns CDR1 LNHDA and CDR2 SQIVND (reference sequence). The CDR3 is 15 amino acids. Trimming at V came to 4 bases and at J to 2 bases, leaving 3 bases not matched to a gene. The CDR3 nucleotides are TGTGCCAGTAGTAAAAGGACAGGGGGCAATCAGCCCCAGCATTTT. Translated, it gives CASSKRTGGNQPQHF.